The T cell receptor beta chain under discussion was sequenced for a study of blood T cell repertoires in COVID-19. Seattle's cohort entered during active infection and was followed longitudinally. The repertoire was sequenced with immunoSEQ multiplex PCR; TCRdb's copy has only in-frame clones and lacks some. The sample records around 270,000 clones, around 81% being singletons. V lost 5 bases, J lost 3 bases, and 16 bases stayed unmatched. CDR1 is PRHDT and CDR2 is FYEKMQ in the germline V gene (reference sequence). This CDR3 spans 19 amino acids. The chain links TRBV13 to TRBJ2-2; TRBD1 agrees at 9 bases. Material for sequencing was peripheral blood. The TCR was taken from a person in their 70s with COVID-19, enrolled during active disease. CDR3: CASSGDRDRIQRDTGELFF. CDR3 DNA sequence: TGTGCCAGCAGCGGGGACAGGGACCGAATACAACGAGACACCGGGGAGCTGTTTTTT.